This T cell receptor beta chain was identified in a study of shared clonotypes between healthy human individuals. On this clone: Its specificity is unknown.

Germline V gene data show CDR1 as MNHEY and CDR2 as SMNVEV (reference sequence). The CDR3 has 19 amino acids. The V end lost 2 bases, the J end lost 0 bases, and 19 bases lay between the germline ends. Profiling relied on immunoSEQ multiplex PCR, and the TCRdb table lists in-frame clones only, not all of them. The table has 600,000 to 800,000 clones, approximately 77% seen once; the top ten hold around 1.8%. Study-wide results and caveats: An effect of sequencing depth on clonotype sharing among donors was expected. Naive subsets generally exceeded memory subsets in estimated richness.

This clonotype was sampled from a woman aged 25-40 years in good health. Sequencing was performed on memory CD4+ T cells sorted from blood. Subset meaning: CD45RA-negative fraction. The chain combines TRBV27 with TRBJ1-4; no definite D call. The CDR3 protein is CASSLRVNMNWATNEKLFF. The CDR3 DNA reads TGTGCCAGCAGTTTAAGAGTTAATATGAATTGGGCAACTAATGAAAAACTGTTTTTT.